This T cell receptor beta chain was obtained from a study of radiation and T cells in renal cell carcinoma. The study, taken as a whole, reports: No pretreatment tumor biopsies were available for baseline clonotypes.

A few counts support this clone. Its antigen is undetermined. Germline V gene data show CDR1 as MNHEY and CDR2 as SMNVEV (reference sequence). This CDR3 spans 14 amino acids. V lost 5 bases to trimming and J lost 7 bases, with 12 bases between them. Treatment described: 15 Gy SBRT to primary tumor, nephrectomy 4 weeks later. Nephrectomy followed 15 Gy stereotactic body radiation by 4 weeks. Profiling relied on immunoSEQ multiplex PCR, and the TCRdb table lists in-frame clones only, not all of them. Of roughly 12,000 clones in the sample, roughly a third were seen once. The starting material was tumor tissue, obtained from a patient whose treatment included radiotherapy and nephrectomy. V and J are TRBV27 and TRBJ1-6; tentatively, D is TRBD1 (6 bases). The receptor's source is a man in his 60s with renal cell carcinoma. CDR3 bases: TGTGCCAGCAGTCAGACAGGTCCCAATTCACCCCTCCACTTT. This translates into CASSQTGPNSPLHF.